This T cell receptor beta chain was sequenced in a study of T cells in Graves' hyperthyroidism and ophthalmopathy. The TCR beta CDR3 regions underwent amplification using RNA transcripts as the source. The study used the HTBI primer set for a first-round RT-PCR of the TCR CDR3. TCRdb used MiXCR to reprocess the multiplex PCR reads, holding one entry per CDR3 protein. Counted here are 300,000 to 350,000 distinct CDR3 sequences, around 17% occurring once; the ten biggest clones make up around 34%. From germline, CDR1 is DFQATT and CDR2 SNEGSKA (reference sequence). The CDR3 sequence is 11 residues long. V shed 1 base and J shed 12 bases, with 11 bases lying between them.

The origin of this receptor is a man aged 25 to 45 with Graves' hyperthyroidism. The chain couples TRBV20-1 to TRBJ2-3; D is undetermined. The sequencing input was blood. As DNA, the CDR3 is TGCAGTGCTAGAGTCCGCTTAGGACAGTATTTT. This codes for CSARVRLGQYF.